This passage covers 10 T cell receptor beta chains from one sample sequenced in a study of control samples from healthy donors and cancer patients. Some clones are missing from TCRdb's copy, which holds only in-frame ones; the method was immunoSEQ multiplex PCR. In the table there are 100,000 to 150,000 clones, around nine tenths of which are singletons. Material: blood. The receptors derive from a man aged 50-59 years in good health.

The CDR3 region has the DNA TGTGCCAGCAGCCCCGGGGCTTCAGCCTACGAGCAGTACTTC. Its translation is CASSPGASAYEQYF. The chain is built from TRBV9 and TRBJ2-7, with D tentatively TRBD1 or TRBD2 (5 bases each). V was clipped by 4 bases and J by 2 bases, with 13 bases between them. Per germline, CDR1 SGDLS and CDR2 YYNGEE. CDR3 length: 14 residues. Complete variable domain (other parts from reference TRBV9 and TRBJ2-7): DSGVTQTPKHLITATGQRVTLRCSPRSGDLSVYWYQQSLDQGLQFLIQYYNGEERAKGNILERFSAQQFPDLHSELNLSSLELGDSALYFCASSPGASAYEQYFGPGTRLTVT.

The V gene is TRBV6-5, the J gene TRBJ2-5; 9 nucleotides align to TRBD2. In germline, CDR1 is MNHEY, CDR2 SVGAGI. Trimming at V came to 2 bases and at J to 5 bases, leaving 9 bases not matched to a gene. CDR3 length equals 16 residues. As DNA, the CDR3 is TGTGCCAGCAGTTACGGGACTAGCCACAGGTCGGAGACCCAGTACTTC. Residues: CASSYGTSHRSETQYF.

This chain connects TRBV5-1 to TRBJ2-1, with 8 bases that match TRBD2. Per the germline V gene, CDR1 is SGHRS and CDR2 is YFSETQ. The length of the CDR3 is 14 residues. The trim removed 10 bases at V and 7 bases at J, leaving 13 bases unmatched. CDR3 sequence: CARSGGDSVNEQFF. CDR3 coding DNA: TGCGCCCGCTCGGGGGGGGATTCGGTAAATGAGCAGTTCTTC. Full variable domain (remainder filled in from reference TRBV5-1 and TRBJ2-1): KAGVTQTPRYLIKTRGQQVTLSCSPISGHRSVSWYQQTPGQGLQFLFEYFSETQRNKGNFPGRFSGRQFSNSRSEMNVSTLELGDSALYLCARSGGDSVNEQFFGPGTRLTVL.

CDR3 DNA sequence: TGTGCCAGCTCAAGCCCCTATTTGGACGAGCAGTACTTC. This encodes CASSSPYLDEQYF. The genes are TRBV18 and TRBJ2-7; D ambiguous. Per germline, CDR1 KGHSH and CDR2 LQKENI. Trimming took 5 bases from V and 5 from J, leaving 13 bases between them. The CDR3 covers 13 residues.

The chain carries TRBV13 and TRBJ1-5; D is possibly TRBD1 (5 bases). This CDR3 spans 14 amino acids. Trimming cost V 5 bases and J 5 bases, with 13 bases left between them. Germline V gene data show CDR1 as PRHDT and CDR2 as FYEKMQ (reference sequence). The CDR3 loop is CASSRTGSDQPQHF. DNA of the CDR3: TGTGCCAGCAGCCGAACAGGTTCCGATCAGCCCCAGCATTTT. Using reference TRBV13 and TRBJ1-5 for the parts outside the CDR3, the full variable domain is AAGVIQSPRHLIKEKRETATLKCYPIPRHDTVYWYQQGPGQDPQFLISFYEKMQSDKGSIPDRFSAQQFSDYHSELNMSSLELGDSALYFCASSRTGSDQPQHFGDGTRLSIL.

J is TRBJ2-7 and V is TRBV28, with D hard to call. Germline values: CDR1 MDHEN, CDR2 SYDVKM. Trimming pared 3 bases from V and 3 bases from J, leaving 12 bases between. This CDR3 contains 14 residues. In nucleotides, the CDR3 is TGTGCCAGCAGTTTGCGCAGGTTCTACTACGAGCAGTACTTC. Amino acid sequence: CASSLRRFYYEQYF.

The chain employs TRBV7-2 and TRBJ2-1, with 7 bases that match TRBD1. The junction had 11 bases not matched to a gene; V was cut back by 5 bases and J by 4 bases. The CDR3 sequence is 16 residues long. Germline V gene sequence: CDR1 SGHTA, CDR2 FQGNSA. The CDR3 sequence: CASSQGVLESYNEQFF. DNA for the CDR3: TGTGCCAGCAGCCAGGGGGTCCTCGAATCATACAATGAGCAGTTCTTC.

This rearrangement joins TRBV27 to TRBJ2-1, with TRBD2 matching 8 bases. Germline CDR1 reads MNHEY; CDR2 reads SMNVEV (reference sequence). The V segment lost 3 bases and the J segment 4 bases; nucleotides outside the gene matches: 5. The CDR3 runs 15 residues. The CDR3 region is CASSLQRGFYNEQFF. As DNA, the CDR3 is TGTGCCAGCAGTTTGCAGCGGGGGTTTTACAATGAGCAGTTCTTC.

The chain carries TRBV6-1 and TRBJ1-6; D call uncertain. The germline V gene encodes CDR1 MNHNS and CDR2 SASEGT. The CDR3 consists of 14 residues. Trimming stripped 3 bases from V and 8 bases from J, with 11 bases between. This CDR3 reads CASSETGPHSPLHF. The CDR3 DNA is TGTGCCAGCAGTGAGACCGGGCCCCATTCACCCCTCCACTTT.

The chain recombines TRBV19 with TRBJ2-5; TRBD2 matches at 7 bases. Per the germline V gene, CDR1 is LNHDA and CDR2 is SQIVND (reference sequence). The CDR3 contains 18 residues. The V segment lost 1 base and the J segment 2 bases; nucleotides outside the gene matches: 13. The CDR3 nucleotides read TGTGCCAGTAGTATAGGTCATAACCGGCCGGGACTACAAGAGACCCAGTACTTC. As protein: CASSIGHNRPGLQETQYF.